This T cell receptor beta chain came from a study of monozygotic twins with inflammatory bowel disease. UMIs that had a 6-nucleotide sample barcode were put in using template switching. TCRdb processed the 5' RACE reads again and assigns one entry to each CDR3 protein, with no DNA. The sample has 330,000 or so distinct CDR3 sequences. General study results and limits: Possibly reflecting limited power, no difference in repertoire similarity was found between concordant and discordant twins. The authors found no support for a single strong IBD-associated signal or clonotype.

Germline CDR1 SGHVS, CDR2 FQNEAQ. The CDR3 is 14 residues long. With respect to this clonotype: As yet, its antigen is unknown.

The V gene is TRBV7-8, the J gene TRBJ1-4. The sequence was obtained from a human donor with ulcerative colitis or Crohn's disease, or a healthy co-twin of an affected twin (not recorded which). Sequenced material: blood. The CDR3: CASSLGVGGEKLFF.